One and the same sample provided the 12 T cell receptor beta chains below, sequenced in a study of T cell repertoires in cytomegalovirus infection. The antigens of these receptors remain unknown. TCRdb passed the reads through MiXCR, listing each CDR3 protein once. The table shows 550,000 to 850,000 distinct CDR3 sequences, with roughly 30% occurring only once. Here the sequenced sample was cultured PBMCs, taken from culture after CMV antigen stimulation. All receptors derive from a human donor in good health (CMV status not recorded). Some clones in this sample may be carry-over from other donors' samples.

The chain couples TRBV12-3 or TRBV12-4 to TRBJ2-3, with 7 bases fitting TRBD1. V dropped 8 bases and J dropped 2; count of bases not matched to a gene: 7. This CDR3 contains 14 residues. The CDR3 is CASGREGATDTQYF. The CDR3 nucleotides are TGTGCCAGCGGAAGAGAGGGGGCCACAGATACGCAGTATTTT.

This clonotype was picked up many times. This chain joins TRBV7-2 and TRBJ2-3, with D perhaps matching TRBD1 or TRBD2 (6 bases each). Trimming took off 4 bases at V and 6 bases at J, with 20 bases between the two ends. Germline V gene data show CDR1 as SGHTA and CDR2 as FQGNSA. This CDR3 region has 16 residues. The CDR3 loop reads CASSSYREVFGDTQYF. DNA of the CDR3: TGTGCCAGCAGCTCTTACAGGGAGGTTTTTGGGGATACGCAGTATTTT.

V is TRBV4-1 and J is TRBJ2-7; D is unresolved. The CDR3 is made up of 18 amino acids. CDR1 MGHRA and CDR2 YSYEKL come from the germline V gene. V was trimmed by 1 base and J by 0 bases, leaving 19 bases between them. The CDR3: CASSQVGVPLADSYEQYF. The CDR3 DNA sequence: TGCGCCAGCAGCCAAGTCGGAGTTCCGCTTGCAGACTCCTACGAGCAGTACTTC.

The table lists this clonotype with a few counts. The rearrangement joins TRBV6-5 to TRBJ1-3; D call uncertain. Germline-derived CDR1 and CDR2 are MNHEY and SVGAGI. V lost 0 bases and J 4 bases, leaving 4 bases between the germline ends. The CDR3 covers 13 residues. The CDR3 coding sequence is TGTGCCAGCAGTTACTCCCCCGGAAACACCATATATTTT. Amino acid sequence: CASSYSPGNTIYF.

This clonotype came up a few times. V is TRBV12-3 or TRBV12-4 and J is TRBJ1-5; D gene uncertain. This CDR3 comprises 14 residues. The V end was cut by 3 bases, the J end by 5 bases, with 11 bases between. This CDR3 reads CASSFDSLYQPQHF. The CDR3 nucleotides read TGTGCCAGCAGTTTTGATTCCCTCTATCAGCCCCAGCATTTT.

The chain joins TRBV2 to TRBJ1-3; TRBD1 might be the D (6 bases). The V gene's germline CDR1 is SNHLY and CDR2 FYNNEI. This CDR3 has 15 residues. The V end lost 3 bases, the J end lost 0 bases, and 9 bases lay between the germline ends. The CDR3: CASSDWGPSGNTIYF. The CDR3 DNA reads TGTGCCAGCAGTGATTGGGGGCCCTCTGGAAACACCATATATTTT.

The gene calls are TRBV12-3 or TRBV12-4 and TRBJ2-1, with no clear D. V dropped 3 bases and J dropped 6 bases, with 15 bases sitting between them. The CDR3 is 15 residues long. CDR3 loop: CASSFGDYAPNEQFF. In DNA, the CDR3 is TGTGCCAGCAGTTTTGGGGATTACGCCCCCAATGAGCAGTTCTTC.

This clonotype turned up a few times. V gene TRBV20-1 combines with J gene TRBJ2-3, with D tentatively TRBD1 (7 bases). The CDR3 spans 15 residues. CDR1 and CDR2 (germline): DFQATT, SNEGSKA (reference sequence). The V end was cut by 1 base, the J end by 4 bases, with 15 bases between. CDR3 residues: CSARGQGGRADTQYF. The CDR3 DNA sequence: TGCAGTGCTAGAGGTCAGGGGGGCCGGGCAGATACGCAGTATTTT.

V gene TRBV7-2 combines with J gene TRBJ2-7; 9 bases map to TRBD1. After removal of 5 bases from V and 4 bases from J, the junction contained 9 bases not matched to a gene. The CDR3 is 15 residues long. Germline-derived CDR1 and CDR2 are SGHTA and FQGNSA. For the CDR3, the DNA is TGTGCCAGCAGCCTGACCGGGACAGGGTTATACGAGCAGTACTTC. Protein product: CASSLTGTGLYEQYF.

This clonotype has only a few counts. The chain uses TRBV7-2 and TRBJ2-3, with 11 bases identical to TRBD2. This CDR3 has 16 amino acids. The junction had 5 bases not matched to a gene; V was cut back by 0 bases and J by 6 bases. CDR1 is SGHTA and CDR2 is FQGNSA in the germline V gene. Here the CDR3 reads CASSLAGSGGADTQYF. The CDR3 DNA reads TGTGCCAGCAGCTTAGCCGGTAGCGGGGGGGCCGATACGCAGTATTTT.

The genes are TRBV7-9 and TRBJ2-1; 10 nucleotides align to TRBD2. Germline assignment: CDR1 SEHNR and CDR2 FQNEAQ (reference sequence). V was pared by 2 bases and J by 9 bases, with 4 bases of the junction left unmatched. This CDR3 is built from 14 residues. The CDR3 protein is CASSLLAGVGEQFF. CDR3 bases: TGTGCCAGCAGCTTACTAGCGGGAGTTGGTGAGCAGTTCTTC.

The rearrangement links TRBV27 to TRBJ1-4; TRBD1 might be the D (6 bases). Germline V lookup: CDR1 MNHEY, CDR2 SMNVEV (reference sequence). The length of the CDR3 is 15 residues. Trimming removed 5 bases from V and 8 bases from J, with 18 bases in between. CDR3 protein: CASSPGPQGKEKLFF. Here the CDR3 DNA reads TGTGCCAGCAGTCCCGGGCCCCAGGGGAAGGAAAAACTGTTTTTT.